One and the same sample provided the 11 T cell receptor beta chains below, sequenced in a study of T cells in Graves' hyperthyroidism and ophthalmopathy. TCR beta CDR3 sequences were amplified from RNA transcripts. HTBI primers were the set used in a first-round RT-PCR of the TCR CDR3. TCRdb redid the calling of the multiplex PCR reads with MiXCR, one entry per CDR3 protein. The sample records 600,000 to 900,000 distinct CDR3 sequences, approximately 16% being singletons. The material sequenced was blood. The receptors stem from a man aged 18 to 30 with Graves' hyperthyroidism.

This clonotype was seen ten or more times. The chain is built from TRBV29-1 and TRBJ2-1; the D is unclear. The V end lost 2 bases, the J end lost 7 bases, and 6 bases lay between the germline ends. Germline-derived CDR1 and CDR2 are SQVTM and ANQGSEA. The length of the CDR3 is 11 residues. In DNA form, the CDR3 reads TGCAGCGTTGAACGGTCGAATGAGCAGTTCTTC. Translated, it gives CSVERSNEQFF.

This clonotype was detected a few times. At one end, the junction sequence differs from germline, possibly due to a read error. This chain links TRBV28 with TRBJ1-1, with TRBD1 as a possible D gene (5 bases). The germline V gene encodes CDR1 MDHEN and CDR2 SYDVKM. The CDR3 contains 14 residues. CDR3 in amino acids: CASSWGRVNIEAFF. In DNA, the CDR3 is TGTGCCAGCAGTTGGGGCCGAGTGAACATTGAAGCTTTCTTT.

There are a few counts of this clonotype. This chain joins TRBV6-5 and TRBJ2-1; TRBD2 might be the D (6 bases). Germline V gene data show CDR1 as MNHEY and CDR2 as SVGAGI. Trimming shortened V by 0 bases and J by 7 bases, and 10 bases separated the two germline ends. The CDR3 contains 14 residues. CDR3 DNA sequence: TGTGCCAGCAGTTACTCGGGGGGTTGGAATGAGCAGTTCTTC. It codes for CASSYSGGWNEQFF.

In its sample, this clonotype was seen many times. The rearrangement uses TRBV20-1 and TRBJ1-1; maybe TRBD1 (6 bases). The CDR3 has 14 amino acids. Trimming stripped 5 bases from V and 1 base from J, with 14 bases between. Germline V gives CDR1 DFQATT, CDR2 SNEGSKA (reference sequence). The CDR3 reads CSALTGIRNTEAFF. CDR3 nucleotides: TGCAGTGCTCTTACAGGGATCCGGAACACTGAAGCTTTCTTT.

This clonotype was seen many times. This rearrangement joins TRBV7-2 to TRBJ2-2; D may be TRBD1 (6 bases). Germline V gene lookup returns CDR1 SGHTA and CDR2 FQGNSA. The CDR3 loop spans 14 amino acids. The ends were cut back, 6 bases at V and 7 bases at J, with 15 bases in the middle. The CDR3 region is CASRYRVGNGELFF. The CDR3 DNA reads TGTGCCAGCAGATACAGGGTGGGCAACGGGGAGCTGTTTTTT.

This clonotype was found many times. The rearrangement links TRBV28 to TRBJ2-3; 8 nucleotides line up with TRBD2. J gave up 3 bases and V 3 bases, and 5 bases lay outside the gene matches. This CDR3 spans 15 amino acids. Per the germline V gene, CDR1 is MDHEN and CDR2 is SYDVKM. CDR3 amino acids: CASSFGTSWTDTQYF. CDR3 coding DNA: TGTGCCAGCAGTTTCGGGACTAGTTGGACAGATACGCAGTATTTT.

This clonotype was seen a handful of times. This chain links TRBV28 with TRBJ1-4, with unresolved D. This CDR3 has 13 amino acids. V lost 8 bases and J lost 6, with 13 bases in between. Germline CDR1 and CDR2: MDHEN and SYDVKM. The CDR3 spells CASSPGGYEKLFF. The CDR3 DNA follows: TGTGCCAGCTCCCCGGGAGGGTATGAAAAACTGTTTTTT.

A few counts support this clonotype. This sequence joins TRBV20-1 and TRBJ2-1, with 8 bases lining up with TRBD2. There are 17 residues in the CDR3. V lost 1 base to trimming and J lost 0 bases; unmatched junction nucleotides: 8. Germline-derived CDR1 and CDR2 are DFQATT and SNEGSKA (reference sequence). The CDR3 protein is CSARVTSGRVSYNEQFF. DNA for the CDR3: TGCAGTGCTAGAGTGACCAGCGGGAGAGTCTCCTACAATGAGCAGTTCTTC.

This clonotype was observed many times. The chain combines TRBV28 with TRBJ2-7; D is possibly TRBD1 or TRBD2 (5 bases each). The germline CDR1 and CDR2 sequences are MDHEN and SYDVKM. The CDR3 has 14 residues. Trimming removed 5 bases from V and 3 bases from J, with 14 bases in between. DNA for the CDR3: TGTGCCAGCAGTCTATCGGGACGCCTCTACGAGCAGTACTTC. Protein: CASSLSGRLYEQYF.

This clonotype was observed many times. This chain links TRBV20-1 with TRBJ2-3; 8 bases are a match to TRBD2. This CDR3 is 14 amino acids long. In germline, CDR1 is DFQATT, CDR2 SNEGSKA (reference sequence). V shed 5 bases, J shed 1 base, and the junction held 5 bases outside the gene matches. CDR3 bases: TGCAGTGCTGCGGGGGGAGGGGGCACAGATACGCAGTATTTT. Its translation is CSAAGGGGTDTQYF.

The chain links TRBV20-1 to TRBJ1-1; D not certain. The length of the CDR3 is 14 residues. Germline V gene sequence: CDR1 DFQATT, CDR2 SNEGSKA (reference sequence). Trimming left V 3 bases short and J 5 bases short, with 16 bases between. CDR3 nucleotide sequence: TGCAGTGCTAGCGACCCGCCTGGCGGGACTGAAGCTTTCTTT. Translating it yields CSASDPPGGTEAFF.